These T cell receptor beta chains were read from a single sample in a study of blood T cells in healthy people across ages. In TCRdb, the 5' RACE reads were re-called with MiXCR into one record per CDR3 protein. The sample lists over 550,000 distinct CDR3 sequences; about 30% were seen once. Sequences were obtained from blood. The source is a woman older than 75 in good health. The CDR3 runs from the conserved cysteine through the conserved F or W. The order of the fields is V gene, clone size, D gene, J gene, CDR3 protein, CDR3 DNA. A D gene is named only where the DNA matches it firmly. Not every row has a clone size; where given, it reads once, few, many or a size class.

TRBV11-2	NA	NA	TRBJ2-1	CASSLRRSGDYNEQFF	TGTGCCAGCAGCTTGCGACGGTCGGGAGACTACAATGAGCAGTTCTTC
TRBV10-2	many	NA	TRBJ2-5	CASSDRNRGQETQYF	TGCGCCAGCAGTGATAGAAACCGGGGTCAAGAGACCCAGTACTTC
TRBV21-1	NA	NA	TRBJ1-5	CASSKETPTGGNQPQHF	TGTGCCAGCAGCAAAGAAACCCCGACAGGGGGCAATCAGCCCCAGCATTTT
TRBV28	many	TRBD1	TRBJ1-2	CASSLVGGFSYTF	TGTGCCAGCAGTTTAGTAGGGGGCTTTAGCTACACCTTC
TRBV7-9	few	NA	TRBJ1-6	CASSLSYGGDSPLHF	TGTGCCAGCAGCTTATCTTATGGGGGAGATTCACCCCTCCACTTT
TRBV5-1	many	NA	TRBJ1-1	CASSSGDIRPEAFF	TGCGCCAGCAGCTCCGGGGACATTCGGCCTGAAGCTTTCTTT
TRBV6-2/TRBV6-3	NA	NA	TRBJ2-7	CASSSPEQLYEQYF	TGTGCCAGCAGCTCCCCGGAGCAGTTGTACGAGCAGTACTTC
TRBV20-1	NA	TRBD1	TRBJ1-1	CSAPGQGRINTEAFF	TGCAGTGCACCTGGACAGGGCAGGATAAACACTGAAGCTTTCTTT
TRBV6-1	many	TRBD1	TRBJ1-6	CASKTDRGPSSYNSPLHF	TGTGCCAGCAAGACTGACAGGGGGCCCAGCTCCTATAATTCACCCCTCCACTTT
TRBV7-8	NA	NA	TRBJ2-2	CASRPAGTGELFF	TGTGCCAGCAGACCAGCCGGGACCGGGGAGCTGTTTTTT
TRBV21-1	once	NA	TRBJ2-6	CASSWATSGANVLTF	TGTGCCAGCAGCTGGGCGACCTCTGGGGCCAACGTCCTGACTTTC
TRBV2	few	NA	TRBJ2-4	CASSDRGGKNIQYF	TGTGCCAGCAGTGACAGGGGAGGTAAAAACATTCAGTACTTC
TRBV5-1	NA	TRBD1	TRBJ2-7	CASSSTGQGASEQYF	TGCGCCAGCAGCTCAACGGGACAGGGGGCGAGCGAGCAGTACTTC
TRBV4-1	few	NA	TRBJ2-5	CASIQDLGRGRQETQYF	TGCGCCAGCATCCAAGATTTGGGGAGGGGGAGGCAAGAGACCCAGTACTTC
TRBV24-1	many	NA	TRBJ1-2	CATSDAEVPSYGYTF	TGTGCCACCAGTGATGCCGAGGTCCCGAGCTATGGCTACACCTTC
TRBV6-1	NA	TRBD2	TRBJ2-2	CASSEVGTSGGRNTGELFF	TGTGCCAGCAGTGAAGTTGGGACTAGCGGGGGCCGGAACACCGGGGAGCTGTTTTTT
TRBV7-2	many	TRBD1	TRBJ1-2	CASSKTGVRYGYTF	TGTGCCAGCAGCAAGACAGGGGTACGCTATGGCTACACCTTC
TRBV7-9	few	NA	TRBJ1-2	CASSLATEGGYTF	TGTGCCAGCAGCTTAGCGACAGAAGGTGGCTACACCTTC
TRBV12-3/TRBV12-4	many	TRBD2	TRBJ2-1	CASRTGTIYNEQFF	TGTGCCAGCAGGACCGGGACTATCTACAATGAGCAGTTCTTC
TRBV29-1	NA	NA	TRBJ2-1	CSALLGISYNEQLF	TGCAGCGCACTACTGGGAATCTCCTACAATGAGCAGCTCTTC
TRBV2	few	TRBD1	TRBJ1-2	CAIDWGTGGPNYGYTF	TGTGCCATCGACTGGGGGACAGGGGGGCCGAACTATGGCTACACCTTC
TRBV7-3	many	TRBD1	TRBJ1-2	CASSLLHRQGKIYGYTF	TGTGCCAGCAGCTTATTACACCGACAGGGGAAGATCTATGGCTACACCTTC
TRBV4-2	many	NA	TRBJ2-7	CASSQDGVVAGFYEQYF	TGTGCCAGCAGCCAAGATGGAGTGGTGGCGGGTTTCTACGAGCAGTACTTC
TRBV18	few	NA	TRBJ1-2	CASSPNHYGYTF	TGTGCCAGCTCACCAAACCACTATGGCTACACCTTC
TRBV5-1	NA	NA	TRBJ2-7	CASSSSSYERYF	TGCGCCAGCAGCTCTTCCTCCTACGAGCGGTACTTC
TRBV11-1	NA	TRBD2	TRBJ2-1	CASSLGIAGAGNEQFF	TGTGCCAGCAGCTTAGGGATAGCGGGGGCGGGTAATGAGCAGTTCTTC
TRBV12-5	once	NA	TRBJ1-4	CASGLVTAWGQKNEKLFF	TGTGCTAGTGGTTTGGTAACCGCCTGGGGTCAGAAGAATGAAAAACTGTTTTTT
TRBV5-1	many	NA	TRBJ2-7	CASSLNWAGSGEQYF	TGCGCCAGCAGCTTGAACTGGGCAGGTTCGGGAGAGCAGTACTTC